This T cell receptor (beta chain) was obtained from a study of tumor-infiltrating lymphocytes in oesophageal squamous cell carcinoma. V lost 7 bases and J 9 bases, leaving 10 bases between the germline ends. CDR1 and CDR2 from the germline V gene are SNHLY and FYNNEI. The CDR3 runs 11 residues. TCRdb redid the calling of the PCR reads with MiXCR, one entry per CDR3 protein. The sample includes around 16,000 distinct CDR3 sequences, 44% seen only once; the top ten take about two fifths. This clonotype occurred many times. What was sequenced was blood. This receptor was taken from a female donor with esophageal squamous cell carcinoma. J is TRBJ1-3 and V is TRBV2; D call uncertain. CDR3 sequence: CASTLYGTIYF. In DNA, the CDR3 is TGTGCCAGCACGCTCTATGGCACCATATATTTT.